A selection of T cell receptor beta chains follows, all from one sample in a study of T cell repertoires in cytomegalovirus infection. Via MiXCR, TCRdb re-called the reads, giving one row per CDR3 protein. The sample lists hundreds of thousands of distinct CDR3 sequences, less than 40% seen once, with 2.5% to 3.5% in the top ten. Sequencing input: PBMCs. Receptors originate from a human donor in good health (CMV status not recorded). Some clones in this sample may be carry-over from other donors' samples. Both conserved end residues are part of each CDR3. Each record gives: D gene, J gene, clone size, CDR3 length, V gene, CDR3 protein, CDR3 DNA. D genes are given only for firm matches. The size entry is marked missing in some rows and otherwise reads once, few, many or a size class.

TRBD1 TRBJ1-1 few 12 TRBV10-3 CAISESTGEAFF TGTGCCATCAGTGAGTCGACAGGGGAAGCTTTCTTT
- TRBJ1-1 few 13 TRBV6-5 CASSYRATKDQLF TGTGCCAGCAGTTACAGGGCCACCAAAGACCAGTTGTTT
- TRBJ1-4 - 13 TRBV20-1 CSARVPGREKLFF TGCAGTGCTAGAGTACCCGGGAGAGAAAAACTGTTTTTT
TRBD1 TRBJ1-1 many 15 TRBV7-2 CASSLDSGGNTEAFF TGTGCCAGCAGCTTAGATTCAGGGGGAAACACTGAAGCTTTCTTT
- TRBJ1-1 few 13 TRBV29-1 CSVEVRGTAEAFF TGCAGCGTTGAAGTTCGGGGTACGGCTGAAGCTTTCTTT
- TRBJ2-7 - 14 TRBV10-1 CASMGRRRTVEQYF TGCGCCAGCATGGGGCGGCGCAGGACGGTCGAGCAGTACTTC
- TRBJ2-1 - 16 TRBV2 CASSEEGSLTYNEQFF TGTGCCAGCAGTGAGGAGGGGAGCCTTACCTACAATGAGCAGTTCTTC
TRBD1 TRBJ1-5 - 18 TRBV6-6 CASRNKQGGAPLSQPQHF TGTGCCAGCAGGAACAAACAGGGGGGCGCCCCCCTTAGTCAGCCCCAGCATTTT
TRBD2 TRBJ2-3 - 16 TRBV7-2 CASSTLAGYRADTQYF TGTGCCAGCAGCACGCTAGCGGGATATCGGGCAGATACGCAGTATTTT
TRBD1 TRBJ1-2 - 15 TRBV11-2 CASSFRDSVDYGYTF TGTGCCAGCAGCTTCCGGGACAGCGTAGACTATGGCTACACCTTC
TRBD1 TRBJ2-3 few 13 TRBV20-1 CSARGTGTDTQYF TGCAGTGCTAGGGGGACAGGCACAGATACGCAGTATTTT
- TRBJ1-2 - 12 TRBV29-1 CSVRRGGYGYTF TGCAGCGTCCGTAGGGGAGGCTATGGCTACACCTTC
- TRBJ2-5 - 16 TRBV7-9 CASSSWTVPTQETQYF TGTGCCAGCAGCTCGTGGACAGTTCCCACCCAAGAGACCCAGTACTTC
- TRBJ2-6 - 14 TRBV2 CAGRRISWANVLTF TGTGCTGGGCGCAGAATCTCTTGGGCCAACGTCCTGACTTTC
- TRBJ2-1 - 13 TRBV6-4 CASSYDPLDEQFF TGTGCCAGCAGCTACGACCCATTGGATGAGCAGTTCTTC
TRBD2 TRBJ2-1 - 17 TRBV20-1 CSASRTSGRASWNEQFF TGCAGTGCTAGCCGGACTAGCGGGCGAGCGAGTTGGAATGAGCAGTTCTTC
TRBD1 TRBJ1-5 - 15 TRBV7-8 CARGLRGQGFQPQHF TGTGCCAGAGGCTTACGTGGACAGGGGTTCCAGCCCCAGCATTTT
TRBD1 TRBJ1-6 - 15 TRBV10-3 CAISEAETGRSPLHF TGTGCCATCAGTGAGGCGGAGACAGGGCGTTCACCCCTCCACTTT
TRBD2 TRBJ2-1 - 14 TRBV29-1 CSVKAGLAGNEQFF TGCAGCGTTAAAGCGGGACTAGCGGGGAATGAGCAGTTCTTC
- TRBJ1-4 few 19 TRBV6-8 CASNLWGPGRLFLNEKLFF TGTGCCAGCAACTTATGGGGTCCAGGCCGCTTATTCTTGAATGAAAAACTGTTTTTT
- TRBJ1-1 few 20 TRBV7-2 CASSSHYLPWDTPKNTEAFF TGTGCCAGCAGCTCCCACTACCTACCTTGGGACACCCCTAAGAACACTGAAGCTTTCTTT
TRBD1 TRBJ1-2 - 16 TRBV7-6 CASSLTGGYINYGYTF TGTGCCAGCAGCTTAACAGGGGGATATATTAACTATGGCTACACCTTC
TRBD2 TRBJ2-1 many 15 TRBV5-4 CASSLVLAGYNEQFF TGTGCCAGCAGCTTGGTGTTAGCGGGGTACAATGAGCAGTTCTTC
- TRBJ2-1 many 14 TRBV7-6 CASSLGSSYNEQFF TGTGCCAGCAGCTTGGGGAGCTCCTACAATGAGCAGTTCTTC
- TRBJ2-7 many 14 TRBV7-2 CASSSRQGSYEQYF TGTGCCAGCAGCTCCCGGCAAGGGTCCTACGAGCAGTACTTC
- TRBJ1-2 many 15 TRBV12-3/TRBV12-4 CASSLGGGTPHGYTF TGTGCCAGCAGCCTTGGGGGGGGCACTCCCCATGGCTACACCTTC
- TRBJ2-5 - 13 TRBV2 CASSESGTETQYF TGTGCCAGCAGTGAATCGGGAACGGAGACCCAGTACTTC
- TRBJ1-1 - 14 TRBV19 CASSREGRVAEAFF TGTGCCAGTAGTAGGGAGGGGAGAGTCGCTGAAGCTTTCTTT
- TRBJ2-7 few 11 TRBV28 CATWDFWQQYF TGTGCCACGTGGGACTTTTGGCAGCAGTACTTC
TRBD1 TRBJ1-5 - 18 TRBV7-2 CASSPWDSGAYSNQPQHF TGTGCCAGCAGCCCCTGGGACAGCGGGGCATATAGCAATCAGCCCCAGCATTTT
TRBD2 TRBJ2-1 - 16 TRBV11-2 CASSFFGLSGVNKQFF TGTGCCAGCAGCTTTTTTGGGCTTAGCGGGGTAAATAAGCAGTTCTTC
- TRBJ1-3 - 15 TRBV28 CASSNRQSSGNTIYF TGTGCCAGCAGTAACAGACAGAGCTCTGGAAACACCATATATTTT
- TRBJ2-2 - 15 TRBV25-1 CASIELSPAGGELFF TGTGCCAGCATTGAACTCTCCCCAGCGGGTGGGGAGCTGTTTTTT
- TRBJ2-5 once 16 TRBV10-3 CAISESGGRLQETQYF TGTGCCATCAGTGAGTCGGGTGGCAGGCTCCAAGAGACCCAGTACTTC
- TRBJ2-7 - 14 TRBV5-4 CASSLERGNYEQYF TGTGCCAGCAGCTTGGAAAGGGGGAACTACGAGCAGTACTTC
- TRBJ2-2 - 14 TRBV12-5 CASGWDMPSGELFF TGTGCTAGTGGTTGGGACATGCCGAGCGGGGAGCTGTTTTTT
- TRBJ1-2 few 14 TRBV6-6 CASSYPQGNYGYTF TGTGCCAGCAGTTACCCCCAGGGAAACTATGGCTACACCTTC